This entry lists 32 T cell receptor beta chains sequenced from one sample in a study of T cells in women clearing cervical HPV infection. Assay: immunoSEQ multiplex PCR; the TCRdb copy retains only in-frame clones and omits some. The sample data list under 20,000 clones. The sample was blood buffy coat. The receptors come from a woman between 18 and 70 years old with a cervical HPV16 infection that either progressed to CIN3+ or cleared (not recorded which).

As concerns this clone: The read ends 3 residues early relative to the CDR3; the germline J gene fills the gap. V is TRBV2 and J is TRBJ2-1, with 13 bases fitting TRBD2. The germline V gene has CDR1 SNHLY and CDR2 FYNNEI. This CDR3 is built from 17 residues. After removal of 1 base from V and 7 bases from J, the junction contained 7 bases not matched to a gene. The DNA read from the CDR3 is TGTGCCAGCAGTGAAGGTACTAGCGGGGGGGCGAAAAATGAG. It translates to CASSEGTSGGAKNE. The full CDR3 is CASSEGTSGGAKNEQFF.

CDR3 amino acids: CASSYSVQSNTGELFF. CDR3 bases read: TGTGCCAGCAGTTACTCCGTCCAGTCGAACACCGGGGAG. The chain combines TRBV6-2 or TRBV6-3 with TRBJ2-2; D unresolved. With the read ending 3 residues before the CDR3 end, the germline J gene is used to fill in that end. Germline V gene data show CDR1 as MNHEY and CDR2 as SVGEGT. Trimming shortened V by 0 bases and J by 0 bases, and 8 bases separated the two germline ends. The CDR3 extends over 16 amino acids.

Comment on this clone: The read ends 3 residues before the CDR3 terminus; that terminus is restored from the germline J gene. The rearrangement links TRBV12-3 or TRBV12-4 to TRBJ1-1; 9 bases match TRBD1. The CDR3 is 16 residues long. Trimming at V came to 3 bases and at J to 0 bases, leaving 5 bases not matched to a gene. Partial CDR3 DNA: TGTGCCAGCAGTTTCACGACAGGGGGTATGAACACTGAA. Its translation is CASSFTTGGMNTE. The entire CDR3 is CASSFTTGGMNTEAFF.

CDR3 protein: CAWSEKTGRGYTF. The sequenced CDR3 bases are TGTGCCTGGAGCGAAAAGACAGGGAGAGGC. The V gene is TRBV30, the J gene TRBJ1-2, with 7 bases that match TRBD1. The sequence runs out 3 residues before the end of the CDR3; the remainder is reconstructed from the germline J gene. The CDR3 has 13 amino acids. Germline CDR1 and CDR2: GTSNPN and SVGIG (reference sequence).

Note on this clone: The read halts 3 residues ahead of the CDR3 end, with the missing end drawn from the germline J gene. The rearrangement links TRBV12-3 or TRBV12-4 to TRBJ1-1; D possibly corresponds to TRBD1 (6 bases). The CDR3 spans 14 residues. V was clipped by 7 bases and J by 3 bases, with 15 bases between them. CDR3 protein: CASKNRAGHTEAFF. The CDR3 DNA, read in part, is TGTGCCAGCAAAAACAGGGCCGGGCACACTGAA.

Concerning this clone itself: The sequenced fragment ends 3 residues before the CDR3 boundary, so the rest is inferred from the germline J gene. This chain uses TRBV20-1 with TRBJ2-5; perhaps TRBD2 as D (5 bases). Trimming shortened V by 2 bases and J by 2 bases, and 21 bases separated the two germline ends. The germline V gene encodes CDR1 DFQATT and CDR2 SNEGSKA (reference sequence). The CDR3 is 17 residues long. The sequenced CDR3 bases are TGCAGTGCTAGACTTCGTCGGACTCCTATTCTTCAAGAGACC. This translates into CSARLRRTPILQET. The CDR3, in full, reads CSARLRRTPILQETQYF.

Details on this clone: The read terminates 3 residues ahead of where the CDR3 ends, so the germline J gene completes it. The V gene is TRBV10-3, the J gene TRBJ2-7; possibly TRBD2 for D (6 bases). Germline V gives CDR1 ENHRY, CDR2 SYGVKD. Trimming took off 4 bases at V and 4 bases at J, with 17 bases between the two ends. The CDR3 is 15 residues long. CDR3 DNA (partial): TGTGCCATCAGTGTTACGGGGGAATTGTCGTACGAG. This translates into CAISVTGELSYE. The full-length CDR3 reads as CAISVTGELSYEQYF.

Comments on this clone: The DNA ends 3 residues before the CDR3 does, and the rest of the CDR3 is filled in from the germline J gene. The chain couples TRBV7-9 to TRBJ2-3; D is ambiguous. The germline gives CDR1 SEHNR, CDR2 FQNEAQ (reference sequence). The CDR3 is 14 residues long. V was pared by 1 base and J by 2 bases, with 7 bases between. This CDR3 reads CASSLVRLTDTQYF. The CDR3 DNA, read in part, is TGTGCCAGCAGCTTAGTTCGTCTCACAGATACG.

CDR3 loop: CASSQTTSGHEQFF. The CDR3 bases that were read are TGTGCCAGCTCGCAAACCACATCAGGCCATGAG. The chain combines TRBV18 with TRBJ2-1, with D unresolved. The sequence runs out 3 residues before the end of the CDR3; the remainder is reconstructed from the germline J gene. This CDR3 has 14 residues. V was trimmed by 6 bases and J by 8 bases, leaving 17 bases between them. From germline, CDR1 is KGHSH and CDR2 LQKENI.

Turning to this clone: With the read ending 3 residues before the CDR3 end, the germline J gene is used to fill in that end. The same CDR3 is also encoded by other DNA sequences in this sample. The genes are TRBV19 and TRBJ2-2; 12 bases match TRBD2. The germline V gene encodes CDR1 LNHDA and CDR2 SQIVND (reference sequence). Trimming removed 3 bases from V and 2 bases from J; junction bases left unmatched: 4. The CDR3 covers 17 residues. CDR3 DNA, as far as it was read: TGTGCCAGTAGTATTAGACTAGCGGGGGAAAACACCGGGGAG. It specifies CASSIRLAGENTGE. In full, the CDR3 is CASSIRLAGENTGELFF. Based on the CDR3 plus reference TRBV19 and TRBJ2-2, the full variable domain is DGGITQSPKYLFRKEGQNVTLSCEQNLNHDAMYWYRQDPGQGLRLIYYSQIVNDFQKGDIAEGYSVSREKKESFPLTVTSAQKNPTAFYLCASSIRLAGENTGELFFGEGSRLTVL.

CDR3 protein: CASSGPGQGIPGWYEQYF. CDR3 DNA, as far as it was read: TGTGCCAGCAGTGGGCCGGGACAGGGGATTCCGGGGTGGTACGAG. The rearrangement joins TRBV12-3 or TRBV12-4 to TRBJ2-7; 10 bases agree with TRBD1. The read ends 3 residues early relative to the CDR3; the germline J gene fills the gap. The CDR3 totals 18 residues. J gave up 4 bases and V 5 bases, and 17 bases lay outside the gene matches.

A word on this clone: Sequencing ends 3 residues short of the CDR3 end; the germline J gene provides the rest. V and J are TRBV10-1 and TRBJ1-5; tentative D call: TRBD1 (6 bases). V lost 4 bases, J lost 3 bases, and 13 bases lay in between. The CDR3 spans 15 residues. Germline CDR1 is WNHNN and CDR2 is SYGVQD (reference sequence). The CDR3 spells CASSVYRAYNQPQHF. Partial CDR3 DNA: TGCGCCAGCAGTGTATACAGGGCGTACAATCAGCCC.

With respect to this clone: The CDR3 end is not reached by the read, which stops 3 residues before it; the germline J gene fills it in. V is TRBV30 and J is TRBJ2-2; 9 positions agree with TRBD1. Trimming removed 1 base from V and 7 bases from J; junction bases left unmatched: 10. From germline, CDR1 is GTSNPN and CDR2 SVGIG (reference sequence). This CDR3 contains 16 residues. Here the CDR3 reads CAWSGVGQGIGGELFF. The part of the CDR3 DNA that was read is TGTGCCTGGAGTGGGGTTGGACAGGGGATCGGCGGGGAG.

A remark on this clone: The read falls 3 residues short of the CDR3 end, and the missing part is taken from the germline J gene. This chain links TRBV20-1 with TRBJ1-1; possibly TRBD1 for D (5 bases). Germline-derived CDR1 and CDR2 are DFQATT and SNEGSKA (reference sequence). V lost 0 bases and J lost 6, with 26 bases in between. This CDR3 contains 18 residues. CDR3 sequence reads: CSARDRFIRTRGRPEAFF. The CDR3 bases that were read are TGCAGTGCTAGAGATCGTTTTATAAGGACCCGGGGGAGGCCTGAA.

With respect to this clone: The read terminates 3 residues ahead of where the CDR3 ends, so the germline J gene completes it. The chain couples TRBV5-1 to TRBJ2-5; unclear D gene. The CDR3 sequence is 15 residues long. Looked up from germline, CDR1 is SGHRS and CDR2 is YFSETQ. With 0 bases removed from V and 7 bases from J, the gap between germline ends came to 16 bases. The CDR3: CASSLAASRQATQYF. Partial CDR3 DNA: TGCGCCAGCAGCTTGGCCGCCTCCCGCCAGGCGACC.

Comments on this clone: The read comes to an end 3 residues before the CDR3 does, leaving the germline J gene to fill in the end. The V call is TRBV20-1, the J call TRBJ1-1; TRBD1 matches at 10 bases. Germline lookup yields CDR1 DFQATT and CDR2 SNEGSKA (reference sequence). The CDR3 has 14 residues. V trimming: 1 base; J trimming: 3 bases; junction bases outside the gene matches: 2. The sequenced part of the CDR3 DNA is TGCAGTGCTAGAGGACAGGGGGCTGACACTGAA. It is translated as CSARGQGADTE. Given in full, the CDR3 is CSARGQGADTEAFF.

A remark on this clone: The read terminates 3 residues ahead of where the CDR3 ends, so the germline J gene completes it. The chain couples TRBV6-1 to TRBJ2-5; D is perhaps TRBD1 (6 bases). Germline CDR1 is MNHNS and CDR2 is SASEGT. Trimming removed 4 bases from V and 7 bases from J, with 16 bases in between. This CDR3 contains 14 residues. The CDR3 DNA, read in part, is TGTGCCAGCAGTGCCGAACAGGGCTGGGGGACC. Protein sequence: CASSAEQGWGT. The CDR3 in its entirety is CASSAEQGWGTQYF.

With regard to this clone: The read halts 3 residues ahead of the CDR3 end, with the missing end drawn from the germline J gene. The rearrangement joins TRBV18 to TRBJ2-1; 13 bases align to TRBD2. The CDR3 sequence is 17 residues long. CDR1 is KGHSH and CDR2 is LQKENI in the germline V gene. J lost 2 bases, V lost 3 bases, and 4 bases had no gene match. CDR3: CASSPSGLAGPYNEQFF. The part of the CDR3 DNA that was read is TGTGCCAGCTCACCCTCGGGACTAGCGGGGCCCTACAATGAG.

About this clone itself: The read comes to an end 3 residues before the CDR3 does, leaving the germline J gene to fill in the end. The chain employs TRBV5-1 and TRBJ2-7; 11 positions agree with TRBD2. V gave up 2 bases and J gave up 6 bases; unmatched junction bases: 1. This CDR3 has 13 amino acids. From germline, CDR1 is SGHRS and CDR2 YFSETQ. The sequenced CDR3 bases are TGCGCCAGCAGCTTCGGGACTAGCGGCGAG. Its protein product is CASSFGTSGE. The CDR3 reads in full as CASSFGTSGEQYF.

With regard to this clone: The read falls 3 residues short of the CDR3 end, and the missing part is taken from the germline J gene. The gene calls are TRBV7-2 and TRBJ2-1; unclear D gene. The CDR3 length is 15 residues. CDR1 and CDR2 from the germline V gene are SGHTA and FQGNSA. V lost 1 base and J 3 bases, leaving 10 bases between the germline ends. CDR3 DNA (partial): TGTGCCAGCAGCTTAGTCTCGTCGGTCTACAATGAG. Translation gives CASSLVSSVYNE. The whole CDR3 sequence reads CASSLVSSVYNEQFF. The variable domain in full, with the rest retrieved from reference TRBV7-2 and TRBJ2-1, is GAGVSQSPSNKVTEKGKDVELRCDPISGHTALYWYRQSLGQGLEFLIYFQGNSAPDKSGLPSDRFSAERTGGSVSTLTIQRTQQEDSAVYLCASSLVSSVYNEQFFGPGTRLTVL.

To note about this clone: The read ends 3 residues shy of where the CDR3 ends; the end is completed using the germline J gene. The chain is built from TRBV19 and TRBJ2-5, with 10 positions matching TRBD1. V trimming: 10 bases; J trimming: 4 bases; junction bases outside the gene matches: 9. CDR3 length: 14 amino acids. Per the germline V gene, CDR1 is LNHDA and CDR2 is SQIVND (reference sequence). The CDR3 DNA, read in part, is TGTGCCAAAAAGACAGGGGGCGCATCAGAGACC. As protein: CAKKTGGASET. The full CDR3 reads CAKKTGGASETQYF. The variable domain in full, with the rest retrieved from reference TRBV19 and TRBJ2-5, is DGGITQSPKYLFRKEGQNVTLSCEQNLNHDAMYWYRQDPGQGLRLIYYSQIVNDFQKGDIAEGYSVSREKKESFPLTVTSAQKNPTAFYLCAKKTGGASETQYFGPGTRLLVL.

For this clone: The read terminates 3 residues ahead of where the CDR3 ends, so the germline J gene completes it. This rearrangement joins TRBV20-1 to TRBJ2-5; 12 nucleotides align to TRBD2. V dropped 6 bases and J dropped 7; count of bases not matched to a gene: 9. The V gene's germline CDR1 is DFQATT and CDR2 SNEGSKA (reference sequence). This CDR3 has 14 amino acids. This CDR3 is CSAGLAGGPRTQYF. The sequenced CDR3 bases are TGCAGTGCGGGGCTAGCGGGGGGGCCCAGGACC.

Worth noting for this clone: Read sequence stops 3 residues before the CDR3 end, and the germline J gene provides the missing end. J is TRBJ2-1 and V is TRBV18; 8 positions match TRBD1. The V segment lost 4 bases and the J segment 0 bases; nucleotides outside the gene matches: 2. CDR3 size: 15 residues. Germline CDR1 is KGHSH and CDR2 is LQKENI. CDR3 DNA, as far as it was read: TGTGCCAGCTCACGAGGACAGGGCTCCTACAATGAG. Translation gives CASSRGQGSYNE. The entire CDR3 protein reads CASSRGQGSYNEQFF.

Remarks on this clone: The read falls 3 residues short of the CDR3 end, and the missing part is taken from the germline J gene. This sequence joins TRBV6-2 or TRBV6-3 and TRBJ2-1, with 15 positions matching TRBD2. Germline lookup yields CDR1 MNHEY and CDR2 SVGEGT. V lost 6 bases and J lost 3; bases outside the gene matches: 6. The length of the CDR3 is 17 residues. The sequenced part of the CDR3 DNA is TGTGCCAGCAGAACACCGGGACTAGCGGGGGGCTACAATGAG. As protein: CASRTPGLAGGYNE. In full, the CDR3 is CASRTPGLAGGYNEQFF.

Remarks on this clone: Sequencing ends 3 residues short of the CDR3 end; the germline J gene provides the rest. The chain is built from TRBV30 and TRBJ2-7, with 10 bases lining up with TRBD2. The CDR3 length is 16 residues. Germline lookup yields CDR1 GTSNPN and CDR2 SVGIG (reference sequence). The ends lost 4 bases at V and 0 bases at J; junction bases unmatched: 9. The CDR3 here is CAWTPVSGGDSYEQYF. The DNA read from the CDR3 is TGTGCCTGGACCCCTGTGAGCGGGGGGGACTCCTACGAG.

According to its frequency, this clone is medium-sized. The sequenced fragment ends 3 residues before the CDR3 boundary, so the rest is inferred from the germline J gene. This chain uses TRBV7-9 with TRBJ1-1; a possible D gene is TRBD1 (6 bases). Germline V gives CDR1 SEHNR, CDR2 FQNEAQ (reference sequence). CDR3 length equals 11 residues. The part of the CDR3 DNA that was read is TGTGCCAGCAGCTTAACAGGGGAA. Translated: CASSLTGE. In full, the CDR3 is CASSLTGEAFF.

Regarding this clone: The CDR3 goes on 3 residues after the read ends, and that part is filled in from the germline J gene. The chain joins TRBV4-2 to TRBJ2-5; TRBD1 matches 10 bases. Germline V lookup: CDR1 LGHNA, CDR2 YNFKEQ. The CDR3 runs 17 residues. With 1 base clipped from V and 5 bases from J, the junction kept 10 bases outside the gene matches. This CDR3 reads CASSQARAGTGVETQYF. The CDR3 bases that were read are TGTGCCAGCAGCCAAGCCCGGGCAGGGACAGGGGTTGAGACC.

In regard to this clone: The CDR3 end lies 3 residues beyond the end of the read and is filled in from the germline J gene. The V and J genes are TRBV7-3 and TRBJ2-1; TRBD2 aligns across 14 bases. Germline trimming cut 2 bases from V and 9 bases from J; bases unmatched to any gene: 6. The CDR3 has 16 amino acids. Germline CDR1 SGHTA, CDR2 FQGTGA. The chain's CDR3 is CASSLGGLAGAREQFF. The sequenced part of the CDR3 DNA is TGTGCCAGCAGCTTAGGGGGACTAGCGGGGGCGCGTGAG. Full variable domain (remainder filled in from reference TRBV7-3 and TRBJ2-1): GAGVSQTPSNKVTEKGKYVELRCDPISGHTALYWYRQSLGQGPEFLIYFQGTGAADDSGLPNDRFFAVRPEGSVSTLKIQRTERGDSAVYLCASSLGGLAGAREQFFGPGTRLTVL.

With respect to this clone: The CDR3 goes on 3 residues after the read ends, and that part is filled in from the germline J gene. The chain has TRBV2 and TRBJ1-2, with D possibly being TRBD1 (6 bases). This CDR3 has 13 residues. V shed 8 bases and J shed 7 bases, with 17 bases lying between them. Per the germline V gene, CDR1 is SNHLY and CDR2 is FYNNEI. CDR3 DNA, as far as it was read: TGTGCCAGCGTTAACTACAGGGCCGGTGGC. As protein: CASVNYRAGG. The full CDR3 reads CASVNYRAGGYTF.

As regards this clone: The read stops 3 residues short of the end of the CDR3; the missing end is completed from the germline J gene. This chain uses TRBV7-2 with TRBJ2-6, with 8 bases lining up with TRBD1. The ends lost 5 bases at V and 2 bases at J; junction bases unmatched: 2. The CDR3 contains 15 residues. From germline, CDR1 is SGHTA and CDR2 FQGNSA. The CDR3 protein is CASSLQGAGANVLTF. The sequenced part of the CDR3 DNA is TGTGCCAGCAGCCTACAGGGGGCTGGGGCCAACGTC.

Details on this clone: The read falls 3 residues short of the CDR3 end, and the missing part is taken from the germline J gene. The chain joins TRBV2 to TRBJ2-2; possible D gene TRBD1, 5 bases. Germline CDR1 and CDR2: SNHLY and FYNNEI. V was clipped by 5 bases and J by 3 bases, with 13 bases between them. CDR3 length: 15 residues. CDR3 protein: CASSTDRLHTGELFF. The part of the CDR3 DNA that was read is TGTGCCAGCAGTACCGACAGACTGCACACCGGGGAG.

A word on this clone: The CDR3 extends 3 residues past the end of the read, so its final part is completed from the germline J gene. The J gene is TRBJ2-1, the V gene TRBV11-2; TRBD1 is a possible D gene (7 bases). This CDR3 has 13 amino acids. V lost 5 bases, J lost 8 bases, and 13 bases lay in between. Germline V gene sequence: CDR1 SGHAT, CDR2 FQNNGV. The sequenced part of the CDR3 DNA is TGTGCCAGCAGCAGACTCAGGGGGGATGAG. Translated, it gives CASSRLRGDE. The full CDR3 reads CASSRLRGDEQFF.